Sequencing of this TCR beta chain was carried out in a study of T cell responses to AZD1222 COVID-19 vaccine. Study-wide results and limits: Only 5 to 7 AZD1222 recipients were seropositive at baseline.

This CDR3 has 13 residues. V lost 6 bases and J lost 8, with 19 bases in between. Looked up from germline, CDR1 is SQVTM and CDR2 is ANQGSEA. Libraries were prepared by immunoSEQ multiplex PCR; TCRdb keeps only in-frame clonotypes and omits some of them. The data show 53,000 or so clones, 65% to 90% seen once. In its sample, this clone was seen once. Its target is not known. The input for sequencing was peripheral blood, taken 28 days after the second AZD1222 dose. This receptor was identified in an adult who received the AZD1222 COVID-19 vaccine. The rearrangement uses TRBV29-1 and TRBJ1-1; D is uncertain. In DNA form, the CDR3 reads TGCAGCGTGATCGGACTGGACTCCAGGGAAGCTTTCTTT. Its protein is CSVIGLDSREAFF.